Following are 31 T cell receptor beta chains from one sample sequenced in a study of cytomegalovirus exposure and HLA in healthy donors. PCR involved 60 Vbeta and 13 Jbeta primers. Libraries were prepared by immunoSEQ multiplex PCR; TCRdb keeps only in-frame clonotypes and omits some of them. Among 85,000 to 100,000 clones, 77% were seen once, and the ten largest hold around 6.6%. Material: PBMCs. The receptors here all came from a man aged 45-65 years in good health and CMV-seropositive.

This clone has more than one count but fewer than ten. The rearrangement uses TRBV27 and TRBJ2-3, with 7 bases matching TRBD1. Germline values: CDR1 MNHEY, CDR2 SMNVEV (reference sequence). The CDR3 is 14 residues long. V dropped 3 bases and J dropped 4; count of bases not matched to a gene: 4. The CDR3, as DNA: TGTGCCAGCAGTTTTAAAGGGGGCCCAGATACGCAGTATTTT. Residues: CASSFKGGPDTQYF.

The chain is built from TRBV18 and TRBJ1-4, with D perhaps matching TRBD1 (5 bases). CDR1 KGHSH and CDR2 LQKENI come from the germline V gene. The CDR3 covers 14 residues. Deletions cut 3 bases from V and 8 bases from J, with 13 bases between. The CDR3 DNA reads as TGTGCCAGCTCACCCAGGGATGGAGTAGAAAAACTGTTTTTT. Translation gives CASSPRDGVEKLFF.

The CDR3 bases are TGTGCCAGTACTAGGGCGGGGGACAGGGCCCGCTCTGGGGCCAACGTCCTGACTTTC. Its protein product is CASTRAGDRARSGANVLTF. The chain carries TRBV19 and TRBJ2-6; 9 positions match TRBD1. The CDR3 runs to 19 residues. Germline V gene sequence: CDR1 LNHDA, CDR2 SQIVND (reference sequence). J lost 0 bases, V lost 7 bases, and 13 bases had no gene match.

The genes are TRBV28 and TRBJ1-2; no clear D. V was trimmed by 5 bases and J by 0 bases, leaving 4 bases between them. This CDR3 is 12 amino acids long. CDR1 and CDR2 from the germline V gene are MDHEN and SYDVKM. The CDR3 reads CASSPSNYGYTF. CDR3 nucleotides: TGTGCCAGCAGTCCGTCTAACTATGGCTACACCTTC.

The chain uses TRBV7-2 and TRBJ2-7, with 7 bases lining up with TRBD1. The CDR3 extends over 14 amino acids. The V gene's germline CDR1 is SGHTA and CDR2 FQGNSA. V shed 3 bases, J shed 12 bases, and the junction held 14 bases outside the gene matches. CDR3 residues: CASSFNPATGAPYF. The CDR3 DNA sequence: TGTGCCAGCAGCTTCAACCCTGCTACAGGGGCCCCGTACTTC.

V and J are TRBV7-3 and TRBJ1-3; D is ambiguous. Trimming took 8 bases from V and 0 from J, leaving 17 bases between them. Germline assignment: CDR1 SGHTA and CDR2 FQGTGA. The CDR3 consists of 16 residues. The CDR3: CASSPAPASSGNTIYF. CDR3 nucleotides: TGTGCCAGCTCCCCCGCCCCAGCGAGCTCTGGAAACACCATATATTTT.

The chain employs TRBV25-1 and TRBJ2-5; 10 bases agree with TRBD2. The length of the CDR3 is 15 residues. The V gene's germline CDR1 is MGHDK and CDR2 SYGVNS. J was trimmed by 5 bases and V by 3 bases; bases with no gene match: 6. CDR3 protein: CASSEPSGGAETQYF. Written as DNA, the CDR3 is TGTGCCAGCAGTGAGCCCAGCGGGGGGGCTGAGACCCAGTACTTC.

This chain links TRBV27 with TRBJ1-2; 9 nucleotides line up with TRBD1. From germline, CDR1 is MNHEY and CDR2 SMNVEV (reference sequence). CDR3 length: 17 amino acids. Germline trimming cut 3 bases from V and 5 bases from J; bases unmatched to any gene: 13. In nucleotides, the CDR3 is TGTGCCAGCAGTTTCCTGGGACAGGGACGGGGGTCGTATGGCTACACCTTC. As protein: CASSFLGQGRGSYGYTF.

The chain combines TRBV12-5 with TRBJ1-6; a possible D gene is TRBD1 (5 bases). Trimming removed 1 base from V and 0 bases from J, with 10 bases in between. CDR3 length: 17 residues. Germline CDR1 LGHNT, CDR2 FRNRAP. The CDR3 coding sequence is TGTGCTAGTGGTTTGGGGGGCAGCAGCTCCTATAATTCACCCCTCCACTTT. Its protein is CASGLGGSSSYNSPLHF.

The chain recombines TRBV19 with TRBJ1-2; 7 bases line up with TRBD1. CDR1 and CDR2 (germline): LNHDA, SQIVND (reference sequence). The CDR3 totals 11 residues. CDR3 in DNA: TGTGGTGCGACGACAGGGTATGGCTACACCTTC. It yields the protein CGATTGYGYTF.

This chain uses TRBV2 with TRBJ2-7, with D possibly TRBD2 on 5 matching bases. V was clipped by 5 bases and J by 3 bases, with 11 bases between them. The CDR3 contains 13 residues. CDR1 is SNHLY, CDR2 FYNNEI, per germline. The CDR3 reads CASSSSGIYEQYF. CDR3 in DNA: TGTGCCAGCAGTTCCTCCGGGATCTACGAGCAGTACTTC. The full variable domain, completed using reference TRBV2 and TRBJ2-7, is EPEVTQTPSHQVTQMGQEVILRCVPISNHLYFYWYRQILGQKVEFLVSFYNNEISEKSEIFDDQFSVERPDGSNFTLKIRSTKLEDSAMYFCASSSSGIYEQYFGPGTRLTVT.

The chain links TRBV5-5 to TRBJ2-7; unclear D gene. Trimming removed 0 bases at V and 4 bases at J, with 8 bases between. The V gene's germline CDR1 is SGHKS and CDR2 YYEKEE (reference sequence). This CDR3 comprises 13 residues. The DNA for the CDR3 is TGTGCCAGCAGCTTGGCCGTTATGTACGAGCAGTACTTC. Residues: CASSLAVMYEQYF.

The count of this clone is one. The CDR3 nucleotides are TGTGCCAGCAGCTTATCCCGGTACGGCTACACCTTC. It yields the protein CASSLSRYGYTF. The chain combines TRBV7-9 with TRBJ1-2; D not certain. V lost 2 bases and J lost 8, with 9 bases in between. The CDR3 is made up of 12 amino acids. Germline V gene data show CDR1 as SEHNR and CDR2 as FQNEAQ (reference sequence).

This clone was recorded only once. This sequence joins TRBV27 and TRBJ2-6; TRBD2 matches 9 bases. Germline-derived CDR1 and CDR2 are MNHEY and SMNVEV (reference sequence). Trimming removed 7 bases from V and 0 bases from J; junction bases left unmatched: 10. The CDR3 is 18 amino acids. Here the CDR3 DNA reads TGTGCCAGCACACTGACTAGCGGTCCTACCTCTGGGGCCAACGTCCTGACTTTC. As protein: CASTLTSGPTSGANVLTF.

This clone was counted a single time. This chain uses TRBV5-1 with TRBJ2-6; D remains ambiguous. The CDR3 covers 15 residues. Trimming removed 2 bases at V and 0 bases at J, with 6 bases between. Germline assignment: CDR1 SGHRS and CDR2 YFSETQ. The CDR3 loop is CASSFENSGANVLTF. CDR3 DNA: TGCGCCAGCAGCTTCGAGAACTCTGGGGCCAACGTCCTGACTTTC.

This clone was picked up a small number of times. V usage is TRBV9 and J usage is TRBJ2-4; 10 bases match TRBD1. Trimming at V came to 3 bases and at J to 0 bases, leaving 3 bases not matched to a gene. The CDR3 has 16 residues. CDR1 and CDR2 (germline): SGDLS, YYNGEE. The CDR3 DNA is TGTGCCAGCAGCGAGGGGACAGGGGTAGCCAAAAACATTCAGTACTTC. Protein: CASSEGTGVAKNIQYF.

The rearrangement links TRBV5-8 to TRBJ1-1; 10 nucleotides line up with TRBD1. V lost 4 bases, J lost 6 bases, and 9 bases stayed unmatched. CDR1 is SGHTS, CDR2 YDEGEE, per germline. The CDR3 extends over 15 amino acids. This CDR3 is CASSLRDRGNAEAFF. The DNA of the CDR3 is TGTGCCAGCAGCCTTCGGGACAGGGGAAATGCTGAAGCTTTCTTT.

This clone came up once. CDR3 protein: CASGHGPGGTSTRDTQYF. The DNA of the CDR3 is TGTGCCAGCGGCCACGGGCCTGGAGGTACTAGTACTCGGGATACGCAGTATTTT. The rearrangement joins TRBV9 to TRBJ2-3; maybe TRBD2 (5 bases). V lost 7 bases to trimming and J lost 6 bases, with 30 bases between them. The germline V gene encodes CDR1 SGDLS and CDR2 YYNGEE. The CDR3 extends over 18 amino acids.

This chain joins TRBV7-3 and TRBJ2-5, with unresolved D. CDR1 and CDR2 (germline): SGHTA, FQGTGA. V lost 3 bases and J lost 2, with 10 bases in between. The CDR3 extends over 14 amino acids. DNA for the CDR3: TGTGCCAGCAGCTTGAGTTCTACTCAAGAGACCCAGTACTTC. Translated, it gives CASSLSSTQETQYF.

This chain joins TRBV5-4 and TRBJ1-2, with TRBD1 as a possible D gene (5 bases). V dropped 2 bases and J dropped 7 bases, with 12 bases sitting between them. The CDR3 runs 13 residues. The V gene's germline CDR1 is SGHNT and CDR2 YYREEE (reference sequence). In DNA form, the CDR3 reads TGTGCCAGCAGCTTCAGGGAGGGAGTTGGCTACACCTTC. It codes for CASSFREGVGYTF.

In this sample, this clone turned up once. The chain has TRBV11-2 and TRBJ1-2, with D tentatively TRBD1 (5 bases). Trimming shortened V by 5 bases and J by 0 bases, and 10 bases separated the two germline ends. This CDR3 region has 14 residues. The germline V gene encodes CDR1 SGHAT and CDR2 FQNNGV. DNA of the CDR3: TGTGCCAGCAGCCGGGGGGAATCTAACTATGGCTACACCTTC. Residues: CASSRGESNYGYTF.

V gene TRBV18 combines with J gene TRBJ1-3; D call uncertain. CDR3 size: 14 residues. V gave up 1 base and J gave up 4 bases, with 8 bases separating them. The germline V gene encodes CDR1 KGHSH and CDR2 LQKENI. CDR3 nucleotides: TGTGCCAGCTCACCACAGGAGGCAGGAAACACCATATATTTT. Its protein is CASSPQEAGNTIYF.

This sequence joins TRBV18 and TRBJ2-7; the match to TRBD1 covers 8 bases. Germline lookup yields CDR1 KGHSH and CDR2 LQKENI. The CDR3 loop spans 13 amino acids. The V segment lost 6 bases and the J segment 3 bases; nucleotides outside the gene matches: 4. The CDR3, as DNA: TGTGCCAGCTCGCCGGGACAGGTCTACGAGCAGTACTTC. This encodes CASSPGQVYEQYF. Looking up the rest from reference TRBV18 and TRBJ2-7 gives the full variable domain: NAGVMQNPRHLVRRRGQEARLRCSPMKGHSHVYWYRQLPEEGLKFMVYLQKENIIDESGMPKERFSAEFPKEGPSILRIQQVVRGDSAAYFCASSPGQVYEQYFGPGTRLTVT.

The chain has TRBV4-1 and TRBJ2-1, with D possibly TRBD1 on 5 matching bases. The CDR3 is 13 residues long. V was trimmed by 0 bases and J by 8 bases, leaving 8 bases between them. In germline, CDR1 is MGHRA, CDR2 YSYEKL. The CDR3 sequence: CASSQEGLYEQFF. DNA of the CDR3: TGCGCCAGCAGCCAAGAGGGGCTCTATGAGCAGTTCTTC.

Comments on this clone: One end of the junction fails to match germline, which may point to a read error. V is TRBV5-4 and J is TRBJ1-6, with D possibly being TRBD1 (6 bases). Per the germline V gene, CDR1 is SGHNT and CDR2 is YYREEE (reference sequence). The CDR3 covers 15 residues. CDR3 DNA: TGTGCCAGCAGCTTGGAACAGGGCGGGTATTCACCCCTCAACTTT. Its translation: CASSLEQGGYSPLNF.

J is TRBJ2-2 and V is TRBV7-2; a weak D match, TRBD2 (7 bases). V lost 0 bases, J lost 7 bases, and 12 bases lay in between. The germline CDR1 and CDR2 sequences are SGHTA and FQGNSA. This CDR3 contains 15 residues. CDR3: CASSLAGGPGGELFF. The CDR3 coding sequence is TGTGCCAGCAGCTTAGCGGGGGGGCCGGGCGGGGAGCTGTTTTTT. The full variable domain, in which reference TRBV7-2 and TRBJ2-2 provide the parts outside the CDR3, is GAGVSQSPSNKVTEKGKDVELRCDPISGHTALYWYRQSLGQGLEFLIYFQGNSAPDKSGLPSDRFSAERTGGSVSTLTIQRTQQEDSAVYLCASSLAGGPGGELFFGEGSRLTVL.

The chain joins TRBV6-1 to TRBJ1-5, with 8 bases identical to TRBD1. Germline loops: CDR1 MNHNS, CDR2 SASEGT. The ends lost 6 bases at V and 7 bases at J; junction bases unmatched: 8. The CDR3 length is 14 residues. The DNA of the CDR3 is TGTGCCAGCAGCGAGGCCAGGGGGCCCCAGCCCCAGCATTTT. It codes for CASSEARGPQPQHF.

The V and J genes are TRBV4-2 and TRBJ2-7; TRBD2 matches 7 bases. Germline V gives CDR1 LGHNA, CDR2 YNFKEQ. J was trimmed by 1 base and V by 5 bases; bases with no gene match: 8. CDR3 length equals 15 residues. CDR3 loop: CASSSGAGLSYEQYF. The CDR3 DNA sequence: TGTGCCAGCAGCTCCGGAGCGGGGTTATCCTACGAGCAGTACTTC.

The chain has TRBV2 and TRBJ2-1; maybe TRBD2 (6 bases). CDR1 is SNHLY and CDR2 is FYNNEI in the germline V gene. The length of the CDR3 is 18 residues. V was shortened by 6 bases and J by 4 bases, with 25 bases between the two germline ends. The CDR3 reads CASRPPGIGLMRYNEQFF. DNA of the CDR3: TGTGCCAGCAGGCCGCCGGGCATCGGACTAATGAGGTACAATGAGCAGTTCTTC.

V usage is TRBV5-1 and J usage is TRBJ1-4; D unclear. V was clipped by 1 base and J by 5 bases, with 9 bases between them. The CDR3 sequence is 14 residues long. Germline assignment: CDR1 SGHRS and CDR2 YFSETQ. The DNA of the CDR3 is TGCGCCAGCAGCTTGAACAGACCAAATGAAAAACTGTTTTTT. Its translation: CASSLNRPNEKLFF.

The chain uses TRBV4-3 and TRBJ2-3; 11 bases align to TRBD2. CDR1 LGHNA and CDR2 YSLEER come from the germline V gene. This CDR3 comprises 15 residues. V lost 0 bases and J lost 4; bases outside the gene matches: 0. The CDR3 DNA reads TGCGCCAGCAGCCAAGAACTAGCGGGGGCAGATACGCAGTATTTT. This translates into CASSQELAGADTQYF.